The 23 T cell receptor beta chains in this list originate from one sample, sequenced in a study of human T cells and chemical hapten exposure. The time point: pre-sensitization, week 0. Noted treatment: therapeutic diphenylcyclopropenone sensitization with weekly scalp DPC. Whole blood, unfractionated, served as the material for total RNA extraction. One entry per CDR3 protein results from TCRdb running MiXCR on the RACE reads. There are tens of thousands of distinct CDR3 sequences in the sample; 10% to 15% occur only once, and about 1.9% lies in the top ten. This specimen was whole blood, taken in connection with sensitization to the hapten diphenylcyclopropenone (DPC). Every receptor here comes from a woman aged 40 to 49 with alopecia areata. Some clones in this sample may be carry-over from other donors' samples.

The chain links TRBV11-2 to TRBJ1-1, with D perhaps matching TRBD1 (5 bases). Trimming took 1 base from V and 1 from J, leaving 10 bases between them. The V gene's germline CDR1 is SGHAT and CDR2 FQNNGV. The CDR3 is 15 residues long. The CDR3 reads CASSLGGRANTEAFF. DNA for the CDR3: TGTGCCAGCAGCTTAGGGGGGAGGGCGAACACTGAAGCTTTCTTT.

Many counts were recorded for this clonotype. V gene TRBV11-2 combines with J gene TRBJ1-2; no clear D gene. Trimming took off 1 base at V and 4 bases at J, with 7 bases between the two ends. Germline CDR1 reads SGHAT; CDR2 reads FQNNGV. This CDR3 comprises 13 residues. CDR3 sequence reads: CASSLGLSYGYTF. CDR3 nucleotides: TGTGCCAGCAGCTTAGGTTTGTCCTATGGCTACACCTTC.

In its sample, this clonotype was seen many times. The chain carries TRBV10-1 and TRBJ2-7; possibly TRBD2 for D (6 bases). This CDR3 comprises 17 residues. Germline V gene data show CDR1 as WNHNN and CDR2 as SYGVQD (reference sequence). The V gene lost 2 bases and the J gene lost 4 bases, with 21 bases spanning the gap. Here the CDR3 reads CASSEAMWTTTSYEQYF. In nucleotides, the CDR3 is TGCGCCAGCAGTGAGGCTATGTGGACTACAACATCGTACGAGCAGTACTTC.

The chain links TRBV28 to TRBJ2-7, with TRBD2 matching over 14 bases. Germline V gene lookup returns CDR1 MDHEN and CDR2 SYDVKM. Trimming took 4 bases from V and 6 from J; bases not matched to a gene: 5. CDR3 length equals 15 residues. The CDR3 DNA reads TGTGCCAGCAGTTGGGGGACTAGCGGGAGTGGCGAGCAGTACTTC. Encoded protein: CASSWGTSGSGEQYF.

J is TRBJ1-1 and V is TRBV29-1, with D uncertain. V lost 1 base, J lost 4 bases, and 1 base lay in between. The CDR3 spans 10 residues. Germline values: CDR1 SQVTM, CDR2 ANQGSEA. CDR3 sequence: CSVEGTEAFF. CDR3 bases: TGCAGCGTTGAAGGCACTGAAGCTTTCTTT.

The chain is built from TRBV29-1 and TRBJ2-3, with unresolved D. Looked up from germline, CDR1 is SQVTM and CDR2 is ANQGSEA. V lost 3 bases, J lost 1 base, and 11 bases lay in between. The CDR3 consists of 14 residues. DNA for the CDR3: TGCAGCGTTGAGGGGTCCTTGGGCACAGATACGCAGTATTTT. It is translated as CSVEGSLGTDTQYF.

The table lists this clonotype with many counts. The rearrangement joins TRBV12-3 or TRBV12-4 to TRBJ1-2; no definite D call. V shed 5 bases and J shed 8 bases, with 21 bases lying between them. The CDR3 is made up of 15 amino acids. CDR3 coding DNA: TGTGCCAGCAGTCTGGCTTACAGCGCCGCAGCGGGCTACACCTTC. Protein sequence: CASSLAYSAAAGYTF.

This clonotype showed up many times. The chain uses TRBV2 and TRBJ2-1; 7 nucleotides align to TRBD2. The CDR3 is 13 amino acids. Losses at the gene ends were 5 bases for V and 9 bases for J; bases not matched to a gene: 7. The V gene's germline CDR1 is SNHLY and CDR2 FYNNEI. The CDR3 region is CASSPSGRAEQFF. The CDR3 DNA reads TGTGCCAGCAGTCCCTCAGGGAGGGCTGAGCAGTTCTTC.

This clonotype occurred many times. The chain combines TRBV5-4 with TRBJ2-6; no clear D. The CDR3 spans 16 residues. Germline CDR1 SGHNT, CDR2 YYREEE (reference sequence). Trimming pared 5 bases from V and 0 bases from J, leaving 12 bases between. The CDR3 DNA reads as TGTGCCAGCAGTCTGGGCAGATCCTCTGGGGCCAACGTCCTGACTTTC. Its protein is CASSLGRSSGANVLTF.

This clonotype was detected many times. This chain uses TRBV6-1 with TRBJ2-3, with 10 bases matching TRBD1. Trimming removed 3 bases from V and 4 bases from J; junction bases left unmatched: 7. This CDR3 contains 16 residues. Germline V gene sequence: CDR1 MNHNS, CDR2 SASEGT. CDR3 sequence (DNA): TGTGCCAGCAGTGATCTGGGGGGACAGGGGCCAGATACGCAGTATTTT. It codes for CASSDLGGQGPDTQYF.

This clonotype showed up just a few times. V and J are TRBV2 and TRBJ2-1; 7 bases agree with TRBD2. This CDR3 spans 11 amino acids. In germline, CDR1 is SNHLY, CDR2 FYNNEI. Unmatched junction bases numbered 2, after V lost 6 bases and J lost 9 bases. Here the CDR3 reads CASRLAGEQFF. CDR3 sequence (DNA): TGTGCCAGCAGGTTAGCGGGTGAGCAGTTCTTC.

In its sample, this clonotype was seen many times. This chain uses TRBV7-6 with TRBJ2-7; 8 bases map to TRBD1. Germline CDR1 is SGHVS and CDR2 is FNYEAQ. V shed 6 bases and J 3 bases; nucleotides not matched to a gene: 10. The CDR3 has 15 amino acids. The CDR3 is CASSSGQDPNYEQYF. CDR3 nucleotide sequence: TGTGCCAGCAGTTCGGGACAGGACCCTAACTACGAGCAGTACTTC.

The CDR3 DNA follows: TGTGCCAGCAGCTCAAGAACAGATACGCAGTATTTT. This sequence encodes CASSSRTDTQYF. The chain recombines TRBV7-3 with TRBJ2-3, with D uncertain. V gave up 4 bases and J gave up 3 bases, with 5 bases separating them. The CDR3 contains 12 residues. CDR1 SGHTA and CDR2 FQGTGA come from the germline V gene. The variable domain in full, with the rest retrieved from reference TRBV7-3 and TRBJ2-3, is GAGVSQTPSNKVTEKGKYVELRCDPISGHTALYWYRQSLGQGPEFLIYFQGTGAADDSGLPNDRFFAVRPEGSVSTLKIQRTERGDSAVYLCASSSRTDTQYFGPGTRLTVL.

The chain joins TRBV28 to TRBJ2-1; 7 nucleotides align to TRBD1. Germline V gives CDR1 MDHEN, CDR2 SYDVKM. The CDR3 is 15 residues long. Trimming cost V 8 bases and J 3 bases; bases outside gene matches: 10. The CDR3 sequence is CASSRQGAYYNEQFF. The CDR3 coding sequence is TGTGCCAGCTCTCGACAGGGTGCTTACTACAATGAGCAGTTCTTC.

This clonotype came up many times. CDR3 residues: CASSPGVEETQYF. CDR3 sequence (DNA): TGTGCCAGCTCACCAGGAGTCGAAGAGACCCAGTACTTC. The rearrangement uses TRBV18 and TRBJ2-5, with D hard to call. CDR1 is KGHSH and CDR2 is LQKENI in the germline V gene. Between the trimmed V and J ends, which lost 2 bases and 3 bases, there was a span of 7 bases. The CDR3 sequence is 13 residues long.

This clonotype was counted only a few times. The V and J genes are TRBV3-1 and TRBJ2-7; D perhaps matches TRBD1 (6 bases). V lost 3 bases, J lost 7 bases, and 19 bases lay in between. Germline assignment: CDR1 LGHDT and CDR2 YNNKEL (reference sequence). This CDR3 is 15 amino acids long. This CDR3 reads CASSHIGQGIPEQYF. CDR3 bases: TGTGCCAGCAGCCACATCGGGCAGGGGATCCCTGAGCAGTACTTC.

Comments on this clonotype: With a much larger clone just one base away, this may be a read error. The CDR3 nucleotides are TGTGCCAGCAGAAAGACTAGCGGGAGGTTTTTCGGGGAGCTGTTTTTT. This translates into CASRKTSGRFFGELFF. The chain recombines TRBV6-2 or TRBV6-3 with TRBJ2-2, with 13 positions matching TRBD2. The CDR3 has 16 residues. Germline V gene lookup returns CDR1 MNHEY and CDR2 SVGEGT. V lost 6 bases and J lost 7; bases outside the gene matches: 8.

CDR3 nucleotides: TGCGCCAGCAGCCAAGATTTGGACGGTACGCAGTATTTT. It is translated as CASSQDLDGTQYF. This chain joins TRBV4-3 and TRBJ2-3; no reliable D call. This CDR3 is 13 amino acids long. CDR1 LGHNA and CDR2 YSLEER come from the germline V gene. V was clipped by 0 bases and J by 8 bases, with 9 bases between them.

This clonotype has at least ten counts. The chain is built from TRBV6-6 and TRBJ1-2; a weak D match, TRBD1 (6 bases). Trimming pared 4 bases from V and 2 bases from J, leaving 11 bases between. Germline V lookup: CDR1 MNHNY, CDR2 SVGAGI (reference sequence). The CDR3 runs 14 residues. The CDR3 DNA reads TGTGCCAGCAGTTCAGGGGCCACCAACTATGGCTACACCTTC. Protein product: CASSSGATNYGYTF.

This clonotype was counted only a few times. CDR3 residues: CASSTPGAQPQHF. CDR3 DNA sequence: TGTGCCAGCAGTACCCCGGGAGCGCAGCCCCAGCATTTT. This sequence joins TRBV12-3 or TRBV12-4 and TRBJ1-5, with D hard to call. Trimming took off 5 bases at V and 7 bases at J, with 12 bases between the two ends. The CDR3 is 13 amino acids.

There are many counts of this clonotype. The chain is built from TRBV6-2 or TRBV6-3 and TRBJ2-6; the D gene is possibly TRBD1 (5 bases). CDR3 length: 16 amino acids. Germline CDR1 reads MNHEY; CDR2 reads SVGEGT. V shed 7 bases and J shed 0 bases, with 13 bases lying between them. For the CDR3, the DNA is TGTGCCAGCACACACTTGGGGCGCTCTGGGGCCAACGTCCTGACTTTC. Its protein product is CASTHLGRSGANVLTF.

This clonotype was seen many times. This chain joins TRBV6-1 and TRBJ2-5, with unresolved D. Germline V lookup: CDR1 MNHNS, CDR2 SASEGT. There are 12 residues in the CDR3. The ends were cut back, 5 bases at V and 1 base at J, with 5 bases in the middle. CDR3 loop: CASSRPQETQYF. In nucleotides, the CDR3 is TGTGCCAGCAGTAGACCCCAAGAGACCCAGTACTTC.

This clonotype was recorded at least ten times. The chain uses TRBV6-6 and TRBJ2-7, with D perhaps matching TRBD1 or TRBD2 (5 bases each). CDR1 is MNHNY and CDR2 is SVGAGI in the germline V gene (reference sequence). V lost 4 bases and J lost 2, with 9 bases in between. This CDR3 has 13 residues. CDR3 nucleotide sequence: TGTGCCAGCAGTTGGGACCGACCCTACGAGCAGTACTTC. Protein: CASSWDRPYEQYF.